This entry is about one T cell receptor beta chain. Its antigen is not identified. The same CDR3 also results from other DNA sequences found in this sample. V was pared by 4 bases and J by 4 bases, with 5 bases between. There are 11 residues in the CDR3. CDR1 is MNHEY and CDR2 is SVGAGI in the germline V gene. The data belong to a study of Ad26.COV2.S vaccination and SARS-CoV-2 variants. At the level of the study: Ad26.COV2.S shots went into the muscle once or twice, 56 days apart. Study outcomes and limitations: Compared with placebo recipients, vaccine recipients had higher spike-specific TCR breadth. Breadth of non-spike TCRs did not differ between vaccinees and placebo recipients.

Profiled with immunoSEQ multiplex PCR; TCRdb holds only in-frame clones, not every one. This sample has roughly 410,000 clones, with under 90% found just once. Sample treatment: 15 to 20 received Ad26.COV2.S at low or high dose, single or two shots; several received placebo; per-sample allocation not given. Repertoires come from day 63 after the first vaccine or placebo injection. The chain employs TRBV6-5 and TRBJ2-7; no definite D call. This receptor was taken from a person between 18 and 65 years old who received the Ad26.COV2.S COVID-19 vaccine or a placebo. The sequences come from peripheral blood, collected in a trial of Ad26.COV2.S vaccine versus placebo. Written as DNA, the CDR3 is TGTGCCAGCAGTTCGTTGTACGAGCAGTACTTC. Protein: CASSSLYEQYF.